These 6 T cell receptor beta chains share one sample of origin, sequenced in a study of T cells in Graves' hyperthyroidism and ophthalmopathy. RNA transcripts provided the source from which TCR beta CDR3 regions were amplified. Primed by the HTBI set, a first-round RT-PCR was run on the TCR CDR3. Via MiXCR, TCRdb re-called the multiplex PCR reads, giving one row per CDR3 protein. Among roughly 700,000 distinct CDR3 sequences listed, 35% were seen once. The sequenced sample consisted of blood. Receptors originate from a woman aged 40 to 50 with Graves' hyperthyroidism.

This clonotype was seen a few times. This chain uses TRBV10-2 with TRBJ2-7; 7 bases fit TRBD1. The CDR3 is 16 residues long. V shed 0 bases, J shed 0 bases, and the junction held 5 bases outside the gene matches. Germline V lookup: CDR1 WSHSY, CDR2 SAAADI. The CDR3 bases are TGCGCCAGCAGTGAGTCCAAGGGGACAGCCTCCTACGAGCAGTACTTC. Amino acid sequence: CASSESKGTASYEQYF.

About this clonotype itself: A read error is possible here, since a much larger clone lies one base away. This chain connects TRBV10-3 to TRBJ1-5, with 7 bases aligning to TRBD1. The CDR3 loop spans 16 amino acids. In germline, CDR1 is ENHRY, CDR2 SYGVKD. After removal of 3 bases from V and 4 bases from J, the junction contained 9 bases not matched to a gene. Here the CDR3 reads CAISEPVAGGNQPQHF. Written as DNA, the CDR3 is TGTGCCATCAGTGAACCCGTGGCAGGGGGTAATCAGCCCCAGCATTTT.

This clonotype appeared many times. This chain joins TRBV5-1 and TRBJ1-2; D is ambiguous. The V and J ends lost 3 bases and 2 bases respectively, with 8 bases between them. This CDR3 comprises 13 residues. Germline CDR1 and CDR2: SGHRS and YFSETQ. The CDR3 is CASSSEQNYGYTF. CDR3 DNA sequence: TGCGCCAGCAGCTCGGAACAGAACTATGGCTACACCTTC.

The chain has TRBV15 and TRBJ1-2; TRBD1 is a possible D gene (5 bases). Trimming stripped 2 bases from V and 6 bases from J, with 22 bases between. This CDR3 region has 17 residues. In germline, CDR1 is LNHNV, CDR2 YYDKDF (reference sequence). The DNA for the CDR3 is TGTGCCACCAGCAGATACTGGGGGAGGGCCGTTCTGGATGGCTACACCTTC. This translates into CATSRYWGRAVLDGYTF.

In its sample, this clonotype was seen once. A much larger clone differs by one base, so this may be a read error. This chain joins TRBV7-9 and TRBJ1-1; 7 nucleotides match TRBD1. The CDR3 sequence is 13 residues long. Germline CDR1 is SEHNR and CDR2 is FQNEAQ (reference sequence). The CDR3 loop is CASPYTGVTEVFF. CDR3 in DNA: TGTGCCAGCCCGTATACAGGGGTCACTGAAGTTTTCTTT.

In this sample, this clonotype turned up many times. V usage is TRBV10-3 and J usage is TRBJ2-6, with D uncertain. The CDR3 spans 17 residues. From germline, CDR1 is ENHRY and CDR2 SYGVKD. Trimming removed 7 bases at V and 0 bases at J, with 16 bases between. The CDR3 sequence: CAITPNAGASGANVLTF. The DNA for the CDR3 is TGTGCCATCACCCCCAATGCTGGAGCCTCTGGGGCCAACGTCCTGACTTTC.